These T cell receptor beta chains were read from a single sample in a study of T cell responses to AZD1222 COVID-19 vaccine. The assay was immunoSEQ multiplex PCR, and TCRdb's table has in-frame clones only and misses some. The sample shows about 140,000 clones, 92% of them seen only once. Sample: peripheral blood, taken 28 days after the second AZD1222 dose. These receptors were taken from an adult who received the AZD1222 COVID-19 vaccine. Both conserved end residues are part of each CDR3. D genes are given only for firm matches. Some rows mark clone size as missing; the rest say once, few, many or name a class of expanded clone.

j_call d_call clone_size v_call cdr3_aa cdr3_nt
TRBJ1-4 TRBD1 - TRBV7-9 CASSLSGGLNEKLFF TGTGCCAGCAGCTTATCAGGGGGCTTGAATGAAAAACTGTTTTTT
TRBJ1-1 TRBD1 - TRBV28 CASSLKGAEAFF TGTGCCAGCAGTCTTAAGGGGGCCGAAGCTTTCTTT
TRBJ2-1 TRBD2 - TRBV29-1 CSVGSGGGVF TGCAGCGTGGGGTCGGGGGGAGGAGTCTTC
TRBJ2-1 - - TRBV7-9 CASSSGTTNEQFF TGTGCCAGCAGCTCTGGGACCACCAATGAGCAGTTCTTC
TRBJ2-2 - - TRBV14 CASSQRLSVMNTGELFF TGTGCCAGCAGCCAAAGACTATCGGTAATGAACACCGGGGAGCTGTTTTTT
TRBJ1-2 - - TRBV7-3 CASSGGNYGYTF TGTGCCAGCAGTGGGGGGAACTATGGCTACACCTTC
TRBJ2-3 - - TRBV20-1 CSASGGRTDTQYF TGCAGTGCTAGTGGAGGACGCACAGATACGCAGTATTTT
TRBJ1-1 - - TRBV29-1 CSAQPQGIQAFF TGCAGCGCCCAACCCCAGGGGATCCAAGCTTTCTTT
TRBJ1-5 - - TRBV28 CASSGGNQPQHF TGTGCCAGCAGCGGGGGCAATCAGCCCCAGCATTTT
TRBJ2-3 TRBD2 - TRBV19 CASRRGGLAGVTDTQYF TGTGCCAGTAGGCGAGGCGGACTAGCGGGCGTCACAGATACGCAGTATTTT
TRBJ2-1 TRBD2 - TRBV19 CASSMPGLAGVYEQFF TGTGCCAGTAGTATGCCGGGACTAGCGGGAGTCTATGAGCAGTTCTTC
TRBJ2-1 TRBD2 once TRBV7-2 CASSSSSGSSYNEQFF TGTGCCAGCAGCTCCTCTAGCGGAAGCTCCTACAATGAGCAGTTCTTC
TRBJ2-2 - - TRBV10-3 CAISRENTGELFF TGTGCCATCAGCAGAGAGAACACCGGGGAGCTGTTTTTT
TRBJ1-6 - - TRBV28 CASSLPVNSPLHF TGTGCCAGCAGTCTCCCCGTCAATTCACCCCTCCACTTT
TRBJ1-1 - - TRBV12-3/TRBV12-4 CASSLFQGGSAFF TGTGCCAGCAGTTTATTCCAGGGCGGATCGGCTTTCTTT
TRBJ2-3 - - TRBV24-1 CATSDLTTPDTQYF TGTGCCACCAGTGATTTAACAACTCCAGATACGCAGTATTTT
TRBJ1-5 TRBD1 - TRBV24-1 CATSRTGGANQPQHF TGTGCCACCAGTAGGACAGGGGGCGCGAATCAGCCCCAGCATTTT
TRBJ1-5 - few TRBV28 CASSGGGDNQPQHF TGTGCCAGCAGTGGCGGCGGAGACAATCAGCCCCAGCATTTT
TRBJ1-5 - - TRBV18 CASSPDSLLNQPQHF TGTGCCAGCTCACCAGACAGCCTCCTTAATCAGCCCCAGCATTTT
TRBJ2-7 - - TRBV5-5 CASSLQRHEQYF TGTGCCAGCAGCTTGCAGAGACACGAGCAGTACTTC
TRBJ1-2 - - TRBV28 CASSLLTGGGGYTF TGTGCCAGCAGTTTATTGACAGGTGGTGGTGGCTACACCTTC
TRBJ2-5 - - TRBV13 CASTRTGQPPETQYF TGTGCCAGCACCCGAACGGGCCAGCCCCCAGAGACCCAGTACTTC
TRBJ2-2 TRBD2 - TRBV4-3 CASSQGGGGNTGELFF TGCGCCAGCAGCCAAGGCGGCGGGGGGAACACCGGGGAGCTGTTTTTT
TRBJ2-3 TRBD2 - TRBV4-3 CASSLGTSGGSTDTQYF TGCGCCAGCAGCCTGGGGACTAGCGGGGGTAGCACAGATACGCAGTATTTT
TRBJ1-5 TRBD1 - TRBV12-3/TRBV12-4 CASRGQTNQPQHF TGTGCCAGCAGGGGACAGACCAATCAGCCCCAGCATTTT
TRBJ2-6 - - TRBV28 CASVTGGNVLTF TGTGCCAGCGTCACCGGTGGCAACGTCCTGACTTTC
TRBJ2-3 - - TRBV6-5 CASRPPGHLTDTQYF TGTGCCAGCAGACCGCCGGGACACCTTACAGATACGCAGTATTTT
TRBJ2-3 TRBD2 - TRBV4-1 CASSLTSGGLSTDTQYF TGCGCCAGCAGCCTAACTAGCGGGGGTCTTAGCACAGATACGCAGTATTTT
TRBJ1-5 TRBD1 few TRBV19 CASAGTGGSQPQHF TGTGCCAGTGCCGGGACAGGGGGCAGTCAGCCCCAGCATTTT
TRBJ2-7 - - TRBV18 CASSPQGASEQYF TGTGCCAGCTCACCGCAGGGAGCGTCGGAGCAGTACTTC
TRBJ2-4 - - TRBV21-1 CASSKLGSDSKNIQYF TGTGCCAGCAGCAAATTAGGGTCGGACTCCAAAAACATTCAGTACTTC
TRBJ2-5 TRBD1 once TRBV11-3 CASSLVLAGGYQETQYF TGTGCCAGCAGCTTAGTTCTGGCAGGGGGCTACCAAGAGACCCAGTACTTC
TRBJ2-3 - - TRBV9 CASSVETGADTQYF TGTGCCAGCAGCGTAGAAACGGGGGCAGATACGCAGTATTTT
TRBJ2-5 TRBD2 - TRBV27 CASSFGGSLETQYF TGTGCCAGCAGTTTTGGCGGGAGTTTAGAGACCCAGTACTTC
TRBJ2-1 TRBD1 - TRBV2 CASRTTGTEVYNEQFF TGTGCCAGCAGAACAACCGGGACAGAAGTCTACAATGAGCAGTTCTTC
TRBJ1-2 TRBD1 few TRBV6-5 CASKRAGGADYGYTF TGTGCCAGCAAACGGGCAGGGGGCGCGGACTATGGCTACACCTTC
TRBJ1-3 TRBD1 - TRBV5-4 CASSLIPGTGRSGNTIYF TGTGCCAGCAGCTTAATCCCCGGGACAGGGCGCTCTGGAAACACCATATATTTT
TRBJ2-3 - - TRBV6-5 CASSYDSPTDTQYF TGTGCCAGCAGTTACGACAGCCCAACAGATACGCAGTATTTT
TRBJ2-1 TRBD1 - TRBV4-1 CASSQGRGLLDEQFF TGCGCCAGCAGCCAAGGTAGGGGGCTCCTGGATGAGCAGTTCTTC
TRBJ2-2 - - TRBV6-2/TRBV6-3 CASSYSQGPGELFF TGTGCCAGCAGTTACTCGCAGGGGCCCGGGGAGCTGTTTTTT
TRBJ2-2 - - TRBV29-1 CSVEDKGTGTGELFF TGCAGCGTTGAAGATAAAGGGACGGGAACCGGGGAGCTGTTTTTT